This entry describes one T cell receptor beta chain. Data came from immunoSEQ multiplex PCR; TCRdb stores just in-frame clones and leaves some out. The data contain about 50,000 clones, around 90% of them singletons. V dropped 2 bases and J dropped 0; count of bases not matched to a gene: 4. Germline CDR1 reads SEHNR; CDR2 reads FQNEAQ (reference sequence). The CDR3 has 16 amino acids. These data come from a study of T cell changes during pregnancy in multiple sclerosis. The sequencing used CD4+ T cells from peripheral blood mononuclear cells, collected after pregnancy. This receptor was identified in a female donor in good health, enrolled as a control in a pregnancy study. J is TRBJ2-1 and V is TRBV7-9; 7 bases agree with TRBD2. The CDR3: CASSLNLAGSYNEQFF. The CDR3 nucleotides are TGTGCCAGCAGCTTAAATTTAGCGGGCTCCTACAATGAGCAGTTCTTC.